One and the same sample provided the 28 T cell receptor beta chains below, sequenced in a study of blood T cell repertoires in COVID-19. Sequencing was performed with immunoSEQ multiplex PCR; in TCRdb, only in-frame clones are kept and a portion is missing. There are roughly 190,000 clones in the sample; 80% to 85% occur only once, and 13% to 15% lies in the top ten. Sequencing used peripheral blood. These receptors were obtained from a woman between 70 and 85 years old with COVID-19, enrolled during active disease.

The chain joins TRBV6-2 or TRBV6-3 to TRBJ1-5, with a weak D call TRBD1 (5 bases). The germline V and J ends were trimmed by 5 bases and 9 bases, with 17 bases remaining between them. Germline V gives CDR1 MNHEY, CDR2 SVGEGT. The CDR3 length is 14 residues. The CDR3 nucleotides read TGTGCCAGCAGTCCCCCCAGGGCCCAGGTGCCCCAGCATTTT. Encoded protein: CASSPPRAQVPQHF.

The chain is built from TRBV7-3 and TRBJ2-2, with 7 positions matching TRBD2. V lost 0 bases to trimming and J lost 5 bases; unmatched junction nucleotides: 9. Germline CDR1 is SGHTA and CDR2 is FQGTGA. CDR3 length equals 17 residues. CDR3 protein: CASSLTAVGGGTGELFF. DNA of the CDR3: TGTGCCAGCAGCTTAACTGCTGTTGGGGGAGGGACCGGGGAGCTGTTTTTT.

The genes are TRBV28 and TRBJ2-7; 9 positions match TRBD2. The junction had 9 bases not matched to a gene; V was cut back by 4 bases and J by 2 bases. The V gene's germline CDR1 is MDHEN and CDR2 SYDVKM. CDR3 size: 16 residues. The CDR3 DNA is TGTGCCAGCAGTTCCGGGGGGCTAGCGGGGCCCTACGAGCAGTACGTC. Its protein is CASSSGGLAGPYEQYV.

As DNA, the CDR3 is TGTGCCAGCAGCCACAGCGGGAGAGGGCCCGAGCAGTACTTC. Translated: CASSHSGRGPEQYF. The chain is built from TRBV3-1 (or the pseudogene TRBV3-2) and TRBJ2-7; 8 bases are shared with TRBD2. Germline V lookup: CDR1 LGHDT, CDR2 YNNKEL (reference sequence). The CDR3 consists of 14 residues. V gave up 3 bases and J gave up 6 bases; unmatched junction bases: 7.

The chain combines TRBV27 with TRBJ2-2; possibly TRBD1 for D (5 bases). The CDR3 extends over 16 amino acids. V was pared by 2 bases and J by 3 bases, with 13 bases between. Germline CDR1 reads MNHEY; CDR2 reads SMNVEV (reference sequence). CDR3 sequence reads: CASSLISDRHTGELFF. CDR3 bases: TGTGCCAGCAGTTTAATATCTGACAGACACACCGGGGAGCTGTTTTTT.

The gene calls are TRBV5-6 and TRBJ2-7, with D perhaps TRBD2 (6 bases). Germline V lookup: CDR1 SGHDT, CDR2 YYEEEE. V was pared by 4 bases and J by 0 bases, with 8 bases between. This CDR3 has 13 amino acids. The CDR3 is CASSRGSSYEQYV. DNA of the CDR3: TGTGCCAGCAGCCGGGGGAGCTCCTACGAGCAGTACGTC.

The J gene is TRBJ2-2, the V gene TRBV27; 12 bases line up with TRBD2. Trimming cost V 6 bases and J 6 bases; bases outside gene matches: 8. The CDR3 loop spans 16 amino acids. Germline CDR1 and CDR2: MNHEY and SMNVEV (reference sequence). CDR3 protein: CASSRMASGRAGELFF. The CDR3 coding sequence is TGTGCCAGCAGCCGCATGGCTAGCGGGAGGGCCGGGGAGCTGTTTTTT.

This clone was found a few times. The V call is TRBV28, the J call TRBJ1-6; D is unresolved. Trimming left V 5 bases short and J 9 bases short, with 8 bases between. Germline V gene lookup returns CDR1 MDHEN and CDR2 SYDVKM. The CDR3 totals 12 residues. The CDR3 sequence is CASSPSPSPLHF. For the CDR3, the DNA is TGTGCCAGCAGTCCGTCTCCTTCACCCCTCCACTTT.

CDR3 coding DNA: TGTGCCAGCAGCTTAACAGGGTCGATCTCTGGGGCCAACGTCCTGACTTTC. Its protein product is CASSLTGSISGANVLTF. The chain is built from TRBV11-2 and TRBJ2-6; perhaps TRBD1 as D (6 bases). The CDR3 runs 17 residues. V lost 2 bases and J 0 bases, leaving 11 bases between the germline ends. CDR1 and CDR2 from the germline V gene are SGHAT and FQNNGV.

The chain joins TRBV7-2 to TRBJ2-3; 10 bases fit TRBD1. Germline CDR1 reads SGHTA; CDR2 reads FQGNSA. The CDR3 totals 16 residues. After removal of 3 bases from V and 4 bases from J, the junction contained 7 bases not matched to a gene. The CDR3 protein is CASSFRPGTGADTQYF. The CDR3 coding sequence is TGTGCCAGCAGCTTCCGTCCCGGGACAGGGGCAGATACGCAGTATTTT.

In DNA, the CDR3 is TGTGCCAGCAGTGAAGCGGGGCAGGGGGCAGGATCACCCCTCCACTTT. This codes for CASSEAGQGAGSPLHF. The V call is TRBV6-1, the J call TRBJ1-6; TRBD1 agrees at 8 bases. The ends lost 0 bases at V and 10 bases at J; junction bases unmatched: 8. The germline V gene encodes CDR1 MNHNS and CDR2 SASEGT. The CDR3 extends over 16 amino acids.

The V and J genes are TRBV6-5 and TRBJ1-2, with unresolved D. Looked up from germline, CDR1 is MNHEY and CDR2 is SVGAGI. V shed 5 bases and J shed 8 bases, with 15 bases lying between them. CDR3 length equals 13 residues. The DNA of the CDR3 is TGTGCCAGCAGTCCCGCTGGGCAGTACGGCTACACCTTC. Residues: CASSPAGQYGYTF.

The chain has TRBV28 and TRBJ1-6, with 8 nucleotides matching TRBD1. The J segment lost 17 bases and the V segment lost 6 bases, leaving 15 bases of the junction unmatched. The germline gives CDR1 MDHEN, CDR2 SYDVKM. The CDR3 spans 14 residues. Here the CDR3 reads CASSPGQVFLYVHF. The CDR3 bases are TGTGCCAGCAGCCCGGGACAGGTATTTTTGTATGTCCACTTT.

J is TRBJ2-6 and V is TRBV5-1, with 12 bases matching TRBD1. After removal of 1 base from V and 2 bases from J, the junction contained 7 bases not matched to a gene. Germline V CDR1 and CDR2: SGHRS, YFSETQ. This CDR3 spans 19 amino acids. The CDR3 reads CASSLWGTGGRTGANVLTF. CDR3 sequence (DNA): TGCGCCAGCAGCTTGTGGGGGACAGGGGGCCGTACTGGGGCCAACGTCCTGACTTTC.

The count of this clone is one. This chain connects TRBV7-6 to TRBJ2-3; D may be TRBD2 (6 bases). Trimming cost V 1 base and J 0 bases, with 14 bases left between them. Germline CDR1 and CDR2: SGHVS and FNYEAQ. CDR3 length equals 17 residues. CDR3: CASSLDAAGTSTDTQYF. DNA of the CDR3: TGTGCCAGCAGCTTAGATGCGGCGGGGACGAGCACAGATACGCAGTATTTT.

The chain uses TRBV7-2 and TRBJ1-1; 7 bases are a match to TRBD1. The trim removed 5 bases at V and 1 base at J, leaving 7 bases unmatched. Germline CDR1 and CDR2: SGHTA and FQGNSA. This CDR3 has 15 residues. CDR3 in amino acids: CASSLDRVQNTEAFF. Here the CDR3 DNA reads TGTGCCAGCAGCCTCGACAGGGTGCAGAACACTGAAGCTTTCTTT.

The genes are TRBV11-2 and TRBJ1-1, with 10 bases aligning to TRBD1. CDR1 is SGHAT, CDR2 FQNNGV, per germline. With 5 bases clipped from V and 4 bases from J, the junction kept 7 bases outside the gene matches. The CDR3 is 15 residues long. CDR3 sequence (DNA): TGTGCCAGCAGCCCCGGGACAGGGGCGGGCACTGAAGCTTTCTTT. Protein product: CASSPGTGAGTEAFF.

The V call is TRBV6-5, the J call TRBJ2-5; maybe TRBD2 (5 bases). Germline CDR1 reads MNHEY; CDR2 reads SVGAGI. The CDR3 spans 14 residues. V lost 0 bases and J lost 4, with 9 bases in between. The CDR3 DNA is TGTGCCAGCAGTTACTCGGGCGGGTCAGAGACCCAGTACTTC. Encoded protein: CASSYSGGSETQYF.

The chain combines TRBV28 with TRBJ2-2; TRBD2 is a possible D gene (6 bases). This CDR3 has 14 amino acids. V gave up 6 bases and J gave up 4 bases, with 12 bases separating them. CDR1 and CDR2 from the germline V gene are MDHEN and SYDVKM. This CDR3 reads CASRERALTGELFF. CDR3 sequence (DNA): TGTGCCAGCAGGGAGCGGGCCCTCACCGGGGAGCTGTTTTTT.

The chain's CDR3 is CASRGLSATEAFF. The CDR3 DNA reads TGTGCCAGTAGGGGGCTTTCTGCCACTGAAGCTTTCTTT. The chain carries TRBV19 and TRBJ1-1; the D gene is possibly TRBD1 (5 bases). The V end lost 6 bases, the J end lost 4 bases, and 12 bases lay between the germline ends. Germline values: CDR1 LNHDA, CDR2 SQIVND (reference sequence). The CDR3 totals 13 residues.

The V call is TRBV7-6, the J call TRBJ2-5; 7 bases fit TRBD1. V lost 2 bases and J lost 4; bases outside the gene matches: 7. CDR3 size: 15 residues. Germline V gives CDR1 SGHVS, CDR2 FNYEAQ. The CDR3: CASSLFRQGSETQYF. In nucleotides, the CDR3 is TGTGCCAGCAGCTTATTCCGACAGGGATCAGAGACCCAGTACTTC. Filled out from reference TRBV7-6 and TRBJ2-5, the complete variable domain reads GAGVSQSPRYKVTKRGQDVALRCDPISGHVSLYWYRQALGQGPEFLTYFNYEAQQDKSGLPNDRFSAERPEGSISTLTIQRTEQRDSAMYRCASSLFRQGSETQYFGPGTRLLVL.

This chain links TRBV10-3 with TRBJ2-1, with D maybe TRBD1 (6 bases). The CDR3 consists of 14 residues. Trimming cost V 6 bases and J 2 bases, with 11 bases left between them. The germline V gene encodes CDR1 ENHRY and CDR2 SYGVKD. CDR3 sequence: CAIRSDSPYNEQFF. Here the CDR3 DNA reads TGTGCCATCAGGTCGGACAGCCCCTACAATGAGCAGTTCTTC.

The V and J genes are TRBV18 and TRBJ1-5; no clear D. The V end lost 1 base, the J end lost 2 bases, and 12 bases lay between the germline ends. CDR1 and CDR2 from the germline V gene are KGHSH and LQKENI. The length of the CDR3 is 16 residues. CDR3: CASSPRSGNGNQPQHF. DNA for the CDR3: TGTGCCAGCTCACCACGGTCGGGGAATGGCAATCAGCCCCAGCATTTT.

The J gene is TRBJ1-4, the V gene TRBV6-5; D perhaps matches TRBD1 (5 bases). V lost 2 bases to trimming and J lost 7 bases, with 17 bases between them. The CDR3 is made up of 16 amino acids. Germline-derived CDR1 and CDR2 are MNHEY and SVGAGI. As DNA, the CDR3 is TGTGCCAGCAGTTACGGGTCACCAGGGTCGGGTGAAAAACTGTTTTTT. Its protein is CASSYGSPGSGEKLFF.

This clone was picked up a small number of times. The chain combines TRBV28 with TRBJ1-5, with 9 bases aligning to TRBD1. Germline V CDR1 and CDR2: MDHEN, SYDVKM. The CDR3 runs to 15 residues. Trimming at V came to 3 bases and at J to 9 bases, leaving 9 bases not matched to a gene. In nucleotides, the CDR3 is TGTGCCAGCAGTTTCCAACGCACAGGGGGCGGGCCCCAGCATTTT. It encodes CASSFQRTGGGPQHF.

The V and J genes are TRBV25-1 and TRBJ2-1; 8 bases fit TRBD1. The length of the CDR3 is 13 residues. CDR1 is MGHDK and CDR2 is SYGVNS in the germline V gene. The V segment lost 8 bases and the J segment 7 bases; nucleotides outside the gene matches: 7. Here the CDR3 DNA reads TGTGCCAGCGGCCGACAGGGGTGGAATGAGCAGTTCTTC. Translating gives CASGRQGWNEQFF.

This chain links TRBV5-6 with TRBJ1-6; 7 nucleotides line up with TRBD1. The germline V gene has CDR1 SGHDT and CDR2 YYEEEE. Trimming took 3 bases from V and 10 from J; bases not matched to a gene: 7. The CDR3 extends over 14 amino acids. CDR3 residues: CASSSDRLGSPLHF. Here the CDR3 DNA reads TGTGCCAGCAGCTCGGACAGGTTGGGATCACCCCTCCACTTT.

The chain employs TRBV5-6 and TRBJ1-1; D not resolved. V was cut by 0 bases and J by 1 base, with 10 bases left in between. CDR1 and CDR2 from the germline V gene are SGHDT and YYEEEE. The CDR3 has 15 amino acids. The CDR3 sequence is CASSLARQANTEAFF. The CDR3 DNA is TGTGCCAGCAGCTTGGCCAGGCAGGCGAACACTGAAGCTTTCTTT.